Below, 3 T cell receptor beta chains from the same sample are listed, as sequenced in a study of identical twins. TCRdb re-called the 5' RACE reads through MiXCR, storing one row per CDR3 protein. The sample lists approximately 220,000 distinct CDR3 sequences, 9.4% occurring once. Sequencing input: memory (CD45RO+) T cells sorted from blood. The receptor set was obtained from a woman between 18 and 30 years old in good health.

Ten or more counts support this clonotype. The chain joins TRBV29-1 to TRBJ2-5, with TRBD1 matching 8 bases. This CDR3 comprises 13 residues. V shed 7 bases, J shed 0 bases, and the junction held 4 bases outside the gene matches. Germline CDR1 and CDR2: SQVTM and ANQGSEA. CDR3 nucleotide sequence: TGCAGCGCCGACAGGGGCTACCAAGAGACCCAGTACTTC. It encodes CSADRGYQETQYF.

The sample holds a few counts of this clonotype. The chain couples TRBV27 to TRBJ2-7; D may be TRBD1 or TRBD2 (6 bases each). Germline V gives CDR1 MNHEY, CDR2 SMNVEV (reference sequence). V was clipped by 6 bases and J by 4 bases, with 13 bases between them. The CDR3 is made up of 13 amino acids. The CDR3 is CASRPQGRYEQYF. DNA of the CDR3: TGTGCCAGCAGACCTCAGGGGAGGTACGAGCAGTACTTC.

The V and J genes are TRBV28 and TRBJ2-3; TRBD2 agrees at 8 bases. J was trimmed by 5 bases and V by 1 base; bases with no gene match: 5. Looked up from germline, CDR1 is MDHEN and CDR2 is SYDVKM. The CDR3 has 15 residues. The CDR3 is CASSLSSGSQDTQYF. The CDR3 nucleotides are TGTGCCAGCAGTTTATCCAGCGGGAGTCAAGATACGCAGTATTTT.